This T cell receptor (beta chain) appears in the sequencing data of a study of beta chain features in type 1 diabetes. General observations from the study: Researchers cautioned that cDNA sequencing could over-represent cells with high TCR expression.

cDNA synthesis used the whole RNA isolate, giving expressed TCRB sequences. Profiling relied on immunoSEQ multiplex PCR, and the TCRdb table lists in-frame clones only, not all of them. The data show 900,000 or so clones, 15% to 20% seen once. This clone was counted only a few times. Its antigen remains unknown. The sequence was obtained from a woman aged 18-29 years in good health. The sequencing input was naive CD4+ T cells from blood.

CDR3 loop: CASSLDWVRSAAFYGYTF. The DNA of the CDR3 is TGCGCCAGCAGCTTGGATTGGGTCCGATCCGCGGCTTTCTATGGCTACACCTTC. The V and J genes are TRBV5-1 and TRBJ1-2; D unclear. Germline assignment: CDR1 SGHRS and CDR2 YFSETQ. The CDR3 runs 18 residues. V was shortened by 0 bases and J by 4 bases, with 22 bases between the two germline ends.